This TCR beta chain stems from a study of blood T cell repertoires in COVID-19. Overall study context: There were acute and convalescent COVID-19 samples, and they came from the United States, Italy and Spain. PBMCs, B-cell-depleted T cells, or T cells were the source of the cDNA or gDNA that made up the material.

The authors' processing: Estimates of nucleated cell counts were drawn from the amplification of reference gene primers. TCRdb keeps only in-frame clones here, not all; method: immunoSEQ multiplex PCR. That table supplies the V and J calls and clone size; D and trimming were determined from the DNA. The sample yields tens of thousands of clones, 80% to 90% seen once. The CDR3 extends over 16 amino acids. Looked up from germline, CDR1 is LNHDA and CDR2 is SQIVND (reference sequence). Trimming took 9 bases from V and 1 from J, leaving 19 bases between them. The sequencing sample was made of peripheral blood. The sequence derives from a man aged 45 to 65 with active or convalescent COVID-19. The V call is TRBV19, the J call TRBJ1-5, with a possible D match to TRBD1 (6 bases). CDR3 protein: CASQPEQGRSNQPQHF. The CDR3 DNA is TGTGCCAGCCAGCCTGAACAGGGACGGAGCAATCAGCCCCAGCATTTT.